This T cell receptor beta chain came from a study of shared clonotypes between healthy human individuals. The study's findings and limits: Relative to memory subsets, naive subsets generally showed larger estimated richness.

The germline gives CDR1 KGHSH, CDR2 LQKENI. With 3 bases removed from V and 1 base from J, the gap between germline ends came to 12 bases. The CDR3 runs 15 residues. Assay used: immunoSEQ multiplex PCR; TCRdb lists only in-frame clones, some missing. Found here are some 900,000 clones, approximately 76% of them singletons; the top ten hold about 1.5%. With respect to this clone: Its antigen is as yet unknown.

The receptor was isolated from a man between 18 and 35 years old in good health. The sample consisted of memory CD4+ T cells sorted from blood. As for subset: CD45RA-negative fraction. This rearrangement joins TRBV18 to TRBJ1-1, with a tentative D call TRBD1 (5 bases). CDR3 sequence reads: CASSPSDSQNTEAFF. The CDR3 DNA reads TGTGCCAGCTCACCGTCCGACAGTCAGAACACTGAAGCTTTCTTT.